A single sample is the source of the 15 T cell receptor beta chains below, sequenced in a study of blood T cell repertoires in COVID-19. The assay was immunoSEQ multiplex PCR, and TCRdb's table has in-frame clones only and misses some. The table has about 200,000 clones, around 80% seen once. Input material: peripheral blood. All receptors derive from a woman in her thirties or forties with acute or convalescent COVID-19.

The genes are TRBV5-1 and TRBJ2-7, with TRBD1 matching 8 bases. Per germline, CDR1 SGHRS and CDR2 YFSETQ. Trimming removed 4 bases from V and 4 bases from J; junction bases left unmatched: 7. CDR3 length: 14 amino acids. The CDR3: CASSPTDREYEQYF. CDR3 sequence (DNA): TGCGCCAGCAGCCCGACGGACAGGGAGTACGAGCAGTACTTC.

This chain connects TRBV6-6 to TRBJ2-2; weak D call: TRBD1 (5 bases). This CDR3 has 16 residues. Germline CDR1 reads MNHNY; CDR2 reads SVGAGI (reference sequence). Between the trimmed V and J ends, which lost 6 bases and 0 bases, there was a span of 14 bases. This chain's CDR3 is CASSQPQGANTGELFF. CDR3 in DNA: TGTGCCAGCAGCCAACCCCAGGGTGCGAACACCGGGGAGCTGTTTTTT.

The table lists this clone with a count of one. DNA of the CDR3: TGTGCCAGCAGTATGCCTGGCGGGGGGGGGAATGAGCAGTTCTTC. Translation: CASSMPGGGGNEQFF. The rearrangement uses TRBV27 and TRBJ2-1; 9 nucleotides match TRBD2. The CDR3 loop spans 15 amino acids. The ends lost 5 bases at V and 7 bases at J; junction bases unmatched: 9. CDR1 and CDR2 (germline): MNHEY, SMNVEV (reference sequence).

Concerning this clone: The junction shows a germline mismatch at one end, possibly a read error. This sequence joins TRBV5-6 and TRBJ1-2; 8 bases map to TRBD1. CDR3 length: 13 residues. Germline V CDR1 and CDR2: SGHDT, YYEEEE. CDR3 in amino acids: CASSLGQDDGYTF. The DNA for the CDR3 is TGTGCCAGCAGTTTGGGACAGGACGATGGCTACACCTTC.

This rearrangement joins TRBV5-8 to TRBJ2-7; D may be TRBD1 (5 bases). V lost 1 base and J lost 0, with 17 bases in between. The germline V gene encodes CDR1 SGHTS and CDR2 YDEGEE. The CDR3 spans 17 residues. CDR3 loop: CASSLMAGPFYSYEQYF. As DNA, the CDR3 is TGTGCCAGCAGCTTGATGGCAGGGCCCTTTTACTCCTACGAGCAGTACTTC.

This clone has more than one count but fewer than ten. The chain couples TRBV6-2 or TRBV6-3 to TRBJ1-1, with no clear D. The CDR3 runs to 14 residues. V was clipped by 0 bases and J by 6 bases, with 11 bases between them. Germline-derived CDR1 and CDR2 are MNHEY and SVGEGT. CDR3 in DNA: TGTGCCAGCAGTTACTCTATGGGCATCGCTGAAGCTTTCTTT. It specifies CASSYSMGIAEAFF.

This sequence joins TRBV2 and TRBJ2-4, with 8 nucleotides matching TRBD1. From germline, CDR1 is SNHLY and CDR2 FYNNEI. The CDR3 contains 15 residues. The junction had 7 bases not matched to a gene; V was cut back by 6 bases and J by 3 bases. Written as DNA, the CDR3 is TGTGCCAGCAGGTTGGACAGGGTGGGCAAAAACATTCAGTACTTC. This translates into CASRLDRVGKNIQYF.

CDR3 region: CASSLAGTENEKLFF. CDR3 sequence (DNA): TGTGCCAGCAGTCTGGCCGGGACAGAGAATGAAAAACTGTTTTTT. This rearrangement joins TRBV2 to TRBJ1-4, with TRBD1 identical over 7 bases. The germline CDR1 and CDR2 sequences are SNHLY and FYNNEI. This CDR3 has 15 amino acids. V shed 5 bases, J shed 5 bases, and the junction held 8 bases outside the gene matches.

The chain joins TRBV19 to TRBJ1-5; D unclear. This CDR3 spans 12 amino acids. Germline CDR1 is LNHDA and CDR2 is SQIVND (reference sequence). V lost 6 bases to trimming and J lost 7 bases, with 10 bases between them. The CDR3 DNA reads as TGTGCCAGTAGAAATCCGGGGCAGCCCCAGCATTTT. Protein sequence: CASRNPGQPQHF.

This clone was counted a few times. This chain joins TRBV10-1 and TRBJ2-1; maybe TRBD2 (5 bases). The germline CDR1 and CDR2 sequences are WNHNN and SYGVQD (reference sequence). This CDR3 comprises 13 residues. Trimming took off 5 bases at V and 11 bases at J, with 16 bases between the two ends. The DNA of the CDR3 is TGCGCCAGCAGTCTATCCTCCGGGATCAAGCAGTTCTTC. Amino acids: CASSLSSGIKQFF.

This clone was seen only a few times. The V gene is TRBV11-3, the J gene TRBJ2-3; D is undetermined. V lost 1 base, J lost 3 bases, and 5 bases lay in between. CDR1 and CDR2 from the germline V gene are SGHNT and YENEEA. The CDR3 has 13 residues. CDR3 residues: CASSLVRTDTQYF. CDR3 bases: TGTGCCAGCAGCTTAGTGAGGACAGATACGCAGTATTTT. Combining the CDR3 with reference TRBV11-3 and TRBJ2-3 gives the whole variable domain EAGVVQSPRYKIIEKKQPVAFWCNPISGHNTLYWYLQNLGQGPELLIRYENEEAVDDSQLPKDRFSAERLKGVDSTLKIQPAELGDSAVYLCASSLVRTDTQYFGPGTRLTVL.

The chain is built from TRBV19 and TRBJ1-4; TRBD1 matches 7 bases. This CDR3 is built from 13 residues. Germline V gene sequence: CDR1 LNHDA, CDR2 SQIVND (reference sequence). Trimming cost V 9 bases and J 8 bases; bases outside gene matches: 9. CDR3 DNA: TGTGCCAGCTGCCGGGACAGAGGCGAAAAACTGTTTTTT. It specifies CASCRDRGEKLFF.

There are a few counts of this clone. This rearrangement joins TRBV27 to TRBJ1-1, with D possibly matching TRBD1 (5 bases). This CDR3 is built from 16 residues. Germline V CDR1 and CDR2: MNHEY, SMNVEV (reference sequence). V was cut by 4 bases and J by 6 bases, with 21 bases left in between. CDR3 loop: CASSSMIGAAQPEAFF. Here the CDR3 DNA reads TGTGCCAGCAGTTCGATGATTGGGGCCGCCCAACCTGAAGCTTTCTTT.

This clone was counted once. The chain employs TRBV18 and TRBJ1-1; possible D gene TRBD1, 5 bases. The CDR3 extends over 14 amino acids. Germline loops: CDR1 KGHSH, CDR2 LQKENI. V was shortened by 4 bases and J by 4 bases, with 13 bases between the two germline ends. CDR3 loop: CASSLQHGGTEAFF. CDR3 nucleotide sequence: TGTGCCAGCTCACTCCAGCACGGGGGCACTGAAGCTTTCTTT.

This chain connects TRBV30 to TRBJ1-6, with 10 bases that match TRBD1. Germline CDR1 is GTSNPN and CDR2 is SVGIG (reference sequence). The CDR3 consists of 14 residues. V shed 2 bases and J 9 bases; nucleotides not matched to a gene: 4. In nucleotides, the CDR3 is TGTGCCTGGAGTCTCGGACAGGGGGGTTCACCCCTCCACTTT. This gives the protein CAWSLGQGGSPLHF.